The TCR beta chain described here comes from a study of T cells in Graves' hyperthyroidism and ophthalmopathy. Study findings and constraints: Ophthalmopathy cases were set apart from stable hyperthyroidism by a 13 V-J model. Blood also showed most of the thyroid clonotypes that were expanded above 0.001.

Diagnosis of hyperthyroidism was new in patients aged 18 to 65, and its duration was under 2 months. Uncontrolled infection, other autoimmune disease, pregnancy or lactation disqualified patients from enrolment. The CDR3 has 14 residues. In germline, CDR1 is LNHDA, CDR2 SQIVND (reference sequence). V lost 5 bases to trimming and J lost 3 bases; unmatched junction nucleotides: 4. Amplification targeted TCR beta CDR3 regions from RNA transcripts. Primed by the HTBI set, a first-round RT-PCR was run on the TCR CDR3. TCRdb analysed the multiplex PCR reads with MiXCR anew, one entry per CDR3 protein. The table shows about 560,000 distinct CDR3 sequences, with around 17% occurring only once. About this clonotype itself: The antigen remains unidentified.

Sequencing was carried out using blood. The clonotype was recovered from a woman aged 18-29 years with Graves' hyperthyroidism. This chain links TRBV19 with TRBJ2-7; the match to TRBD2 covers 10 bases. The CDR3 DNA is TGTGCCAGTAGTTTTGGACTAGCGGACTACGAGCAGTACTTC. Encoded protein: CASSFGLADYEQYF.